This TCR beta chain was captured in a study of T cell repertoires in ileal Crohn's disease. In the study overall: Operated complications were stricturing disease (roughly 61%) and penetrating disease (approximately 39%).

CDR3 length: 15 amino acids. Trimming pared 0 bases from V and 4 bases from J, leaving 12 bases between. Germline loops: CDR1 SGDLS, CDR2 YYNGEE. This clone was seen only once. The assay was immunoSEQ multiplex PCR, and TCRdb's table has in-frame clones only and misses some. The sample holds more than 4,000 clones, around 75% seen once. This sequence joins TRBV9 and TRBJ2-3; D is perhaps TRBD1 (6 bases). Sequenced input: ileal tissue. The sequence was collected from an adult with Crohn's disease. The CDR3 loop is CASSVVAGAPDTQYF. The CDR3 nucleotides are TGTGCCAGCAGCGTAGTAGCAGGGGCCCCAGATACGCAGTATTTT.